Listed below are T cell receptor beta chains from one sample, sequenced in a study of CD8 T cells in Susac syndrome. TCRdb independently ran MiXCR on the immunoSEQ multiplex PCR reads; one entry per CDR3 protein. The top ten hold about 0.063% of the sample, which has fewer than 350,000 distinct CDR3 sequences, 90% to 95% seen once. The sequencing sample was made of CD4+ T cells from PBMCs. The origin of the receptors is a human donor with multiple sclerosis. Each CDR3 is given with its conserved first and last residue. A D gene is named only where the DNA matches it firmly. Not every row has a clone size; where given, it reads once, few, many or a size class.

CASSPQVRDSGEQYF TGTGCCAGCTCACCCCAGGTGAGGGACTCGGGGGAGCAGTACTTC TRBV18 NA TRBJ2-7 NA
CASSFRPYEQYF TGTGCCAGTAGTTTCAGACCCTACGAGCAGTACTTC TRBV19 NA TRBJ2-7 NA
CASCDRVRGWAFF TGTGCCAGCTGTGACAGGGTTAGGGGCTGGGCTTTCTTT TRBV28 TRBD1 TRBJ1-1 NA
CASSHQRSYGYTF TGTGCCAGCAGCCACCAGAGATCATATGGCTACACCTTC TRBV7-9 NA TRBJ1-2 NA
CASSPVMVGETQYF TGTGCCAGCTCACCAGTTATGGTCGGAGAGACCCAGTACTTC TRBV18 NA TRBJ2-5 NA
CASSWPSQGYQPQHF TGCGCCAGCAGCTGGCCATCACAGGGATACCAGCCCCAGCATTTT TRBV5-1 NA TRBJ1-5 NA
CASSYSGGSGSYNEQFF TGTGCCAGCAGTTACTCTGGCGGGAGCGGGTCCTACAATGAGCAGTTCTTC TRBV6-2/TRBV6-3 TRBD2 TRBJ2-1 NA
CASSLGRRGYEQYF TGCGCCAGCAGCTTGGGGCGGCGTGGCTACGAGCAGTACTTC TRBV5-1 NA TRBJ2-7 NA
CASSLGRVGYEQYF TGTGCCAGCAGTTTGGGCAGGGTGGGATACGAGCAGTACTTC TRBV12-3/TRBV12-4 NA TRBJ2-7 NA
CASSRRTGGSGNTIYF TGCGCCAGCAGCCGACGGACAGGGGGCTCTGGAAACACCATATATTTT TRBV5-1 TRBD1 TRBJ1-3 NA
CASNRGKETQYF TGTGCCAGCAACAGGGGAAAAGAGACCCAGTACTTC TRBV6-6 TRBD1 TRBJ2-5 NA
CASSQAPPLEGRGTQYF TGTGCCAGCAGCCAAGCCCCCCCCTTGGAGGGTCGGGGTACGCAGTATTTT TRBV3-1 NA TRBJ2-3 NA
CASSKGRGGTGTANYGYTF TGCGCCAGCAGTAAAGGACGTGGGGGGACCGGGACAGCGAACTATGGCTACACCTTC TRBV5-1 TRBD1 TRBJ1-2 NA
CASSQWGGPGELFF TGCGCCAGCAGCCAATGGGGGGGGCCCGGGGAGCTGTTTTTT TRBV4-3 NA TRBJ2-2 NA
CASSLIRTGVNEQFF TGTGCCAGCAGCTTAATCCGGACGGGGGTCAATGAGCAGTTCTTC TRBV7-3 NA TRBJ2-1 NA
CASSFQSGSNQPQHF TGCGCCAGCAGCTTCCAAAGCGGAAGCAATCAGCCCCAGCATTTT TRBV5-1 NA TRBJ1-5 NA
CASSLSPTDTQYF TGTGCCAGCAGCTTAAGCCCGACGGATACGCAGTATTTT TRBV7-8 NA TRBJ2-3 NA
CASSLTSGSVEQYF TGCGCCAGCAGCCTGACTAGCGGGAGTGTCGAGCAGTACTTC TRBV5-1 TRBD2 TRBJ2-7 NA
CASRGQGLANTIYF TGTGCCAGCAGGGGACAGGGATTAGCAAACACCATATATTTT TRBV6-1 TRBD1 TRBJ1-3 NA
CASSLWGASGGQETQYF TGTGCCAGCAGCCTTTGGGGGGCTAGCGGGGGCCAAGAGACCCAGTACTTC TRBV9 TRBD2 TRBJ2-5 once
CSVSGTEEKLFF TGCAGCGTCTCAGGGACAGAAGAAAAACTGTTTTTT TRBV29-1 TRBD1 TRBJ1-4 NA
CASSPDPSRYEQYF TGTGCCAGCAGCCCCGACCCCAGTCGGTACGAGCAGTACTTC TRBV11-3 NA TRBJ2-7 few
CASSPQAGEGFPYEQYF TGTGCCAGCAGCCCTCAAGCGGGAGAGGGGTTCCCCTACGAGCAGTACTTC TRBV7-2 TRBD2 TRBJ2-7 NA
CASSIGREQFF TGTGCCAGTAGTATAGGTAGGGAGCAGTTCTTC TRBV19 NA TRBJ2-1 once
CASNLQGANTGELFF TGTGCCAGCAACTTACAGGGGGCCAACACCGGGGAGCTGTTTTTT TRBV6-5 TRBD1 TRBJ2-2 once
CASSQGQSTDTQYF TGTGCCAGCAGCCAAGGACAGTCCACAGATACGCAGTATTTT TRBV4-2 NA TRBJ2-3 NA
CASHPTGEMRDTQYF TGTGCCAGCCACCCCACGGGGGAGATGCGAGATACGCAGTATTTT TRBV6-4 NA TRBJ2-3 NA
CASSPYASGYEQYF TGTGCCAGCAGCCCCTACGCGTCGGGGTACGAGCAGTACTTC TRBV3-1 NA TRBJ2-7 few
CSGWDRGGTQYF TGCAGTGGCTGGGACAGAGGAGGCACCCAGTACTTC TRBV20-1 TRBD1 TRBJ2-5 NA
CASSFGNRGMNTEAFF TGTGCCAGCAGTTTCGGAAACAGGGGTATGAACACTGAAGCTTTCTTT TRBV6-2/TRBV6-3 TRBD1 TRBJ1-1 NA
CASSHRGNEQFF TGTGCCAGCAGCCACCGGGGGAATGAGCAGTTCTTC TRBV3-1 NA TRBJ2-1 NA
CASSLLAGVREQFF TGTGCCAGCAGTTTGCTAGCGGGGGTGCGGGAGCAGTTCTTC TRBV12-3/TRBV12-4 TRBD2 TRBJ2-1 NA
CASGPGTGGYEQYF TGCGCCAGCGGTCCCGGGACAGGGGGCTACGAGCAGTACTTC TRBV5-1 TRBD1 TRBJ2-7 NA
CASSPQGTGSEKLFF TGTGCCAGCAGCCCGCAGGGGACAGGGAGCGAAAAACTGTTTTTT TRBV7-2 TRBD1 TRBJ1-4 once
CASNPGLPSGNTIYF TGTGCCAGCAACCCAGGGTTACCCTCTGGAAACACCATATATTTT TRBV6-6 NA TRBJ1-3 NA
CASSPRRAPAGTDTQYF TGTGCCAGCAGCCCAAGACGGGCCCCCGCCGGCACAGATACGCAGTATTTT TRBV7-8 NA TRBJ2-3 NA
CASSTGQPNEKLFF TGCGCCAGCAGCACGGGACAGCCGAATGAAAAACTGTTTTTT TRBV5-1 TRBD1 TRBJ1-4 NA
CASRPEAGELFF TGTGCCAGCAGGCCCGAGGCCGGGGAGCTGTTTTTT TRBV2 NA TRBJ2-2 NA
CASSLATLGPPEAFF TGTGCCAGCAGCTTAGCTACCCTAGGACCACCTGAAGCTTTCTTT TRBV7-8 NA TRBJ1-1 NA
CASSPFRSGVGNIQYF TGTGCCAGCAGCCCCTTCCGTAGCGGCGTCGGAAACATTCAGTACTTC TRBV3-1 NA TRBJ2-4 NA
CASSGSRSSYNSPLHF TGTGCCAGTAGTGGGTCTAGGAGCTCCTATAATTCACCCCTCCACTTT TRBV19 NA TRBJ1-6 NA
CASSLGLFTDTQYF TGTGCCAGCAGCTTGGGACTCTTCACAGATACGCAGTATTTT TRBV7-2 NA TRBJ2-3 NA